The source of this T cell receptor (beta chain) is a study of OX40 agonist ivuxolimab in advanced cancers. Study findings and constraints: People who partly responded at 0.1-3.0 mg/kg had some of the least clonal expansion seen.

The assay was immunoSEQ multiplex PCR, and TCRdb's table has in-frame clones only and misses some. The data hold about 82,000 clones, with over 85% observed a single time. As to this clone: Its antigen is not known.

V gave up 0 bases and J gave up 1 base, with 11 bases separating them. The CDR3 loop spans 17 amino acids. Germline V gene data show CDR1 as SGDLS and CDR2 as YYNGEE. The rearrangement uses TRBV9 and TRBJ1-6; D possibly corresponds to TRBD1 (5 bases). Material: CD4+ or CD8+ T cells sorted from blood, obtained in a trial of the OX40 agonist ivuxolimab. This sequence originates from an adult with an advanced solid tumor such as melanoma, head and neck, liver or kidney cancer. This chain's CDR3 is CASSVEVGDSYNSPLHF. DNA of the CDR3: TGTGCCAGCAGCGTAGAAGTGGGGGATTCCTATAATTCACCCCTCCACTTT. The full variable domain, with the rest looked up from reference TRBV9 and TRBJ1-6, is DSGVTQTPKHLITATGQRVTLRCSPRSGDLSVYWYQQSLDQGLQFLIQYYNGEERAKGNILERFSAQQFPDLHSELNLSSLELGDSALYFCASSVEVGDSYNSPLHFGNGTRLTVT.